This T cell receptor (beta chain) derives from a study of T cells after yellow fever vaccination. Overall study context: In the case of low-cell-number fractions, SMART-Seq v4 Ultra Low Input was used for preparation.

Ten or more counts support this clonotype. For TCR, cDNA came from 5'RACE template switching, which added a universal primer site and UMIs. TCRdb independently ran MiXCR on the 5' RACE reads; one entry per CDR3 protein. The profile shows 150,000 to 200,000 distinct CDR3 sequences, roughly 9.6% of them singletons. The sequence came from a man aged 18 to 29 who received the YFV17D yellow fever vaccine. The material was CD8+ T cells sorted from PBMCs, obtained 15 days after the yellow fever booster vaccination.

The CDR3 DNA is TGTGCCAGCAGTTACTCCTCTAGCGACGACAATGAGCAGTTCTTC. As protein: CASSYSSSDDNEQFF. The chain employs TRBV6-5 and TRBJ2-1; tentative D call: TRBD2 (6 bases). This CDR3 region has 15 residues. Looked up from germline, CDR1 is MNHEY and CDR2 is SVGAGI. V was trimmed by 0 bases and J by 5 bases, leaving 11 bases between them.